The rows below give T cell receptor beta chains drawn from one sample of a study of glioma-infiltrating T cells after dendritic cell vaccination. Only in-frame clones appear in the TCRdb table, and some are missing; sequencing was by immunoSEQ multiplex PCR. The sample has approximately 85,000 clones; around 84% are singletons. Sequencing was performed on blood, taken after dendritic cell vaccination. These receptors were taken from a human donor with glioblastoma. Each CDR3 is given with its conserved first and last residue.

J: TRBJ1-1
V: TRBV6-1
CDR3: CASSGTTVPNTEAFF

J: TRBJ1-5
V: TRBV30
CDR3: CAWSGGQNNQPQHF

J: TRBJ1-1
V: TRBV7-2
CDR3: CASSFEAGFTEAFF

J: TRBJ1-2
V: TRBV6-5
CDR3: CASSLGQGFRYGYTF

J: TRBJ2-2
V: TRBV6-5
CDR3: CASSADTGELFF

J: TRBJ2-5
V: TRBV7-3
CDR3: CASSSGTEEETQYF

J: TRBJ2-7
V: TRBV27
CDR3: CASSFSLSYEQYF

J: TRBJ2-1
V: TRBV27
CDR3: CASSYSGGYNEQFF

J: TRBJ2-7
V: TRBV5-1
CDR3: CASSKTEDYLSYEQYF

J: TRBJ2-7
V: TRBV28
CDR3: CASQAGGPYEQYF

J: TRBJ1-1
V: TRBV5-1
CDR3: CASSWTGGGSYTEAFF

J: TRBJ1-2
V: TRBV6-5
CDR3: CASSYAGGQNYGYTF

J: TRBJ1-4
V: TRBV6-1
CDR3: CASSDQGKINEKLFF

J: TRBJ2-2
V: TRBV15
CDR3: CATSRDLAEGLTGELFF

J: TRBJ1-5
V: TRBV6-1
CDR3: CASSERGGLRQHF